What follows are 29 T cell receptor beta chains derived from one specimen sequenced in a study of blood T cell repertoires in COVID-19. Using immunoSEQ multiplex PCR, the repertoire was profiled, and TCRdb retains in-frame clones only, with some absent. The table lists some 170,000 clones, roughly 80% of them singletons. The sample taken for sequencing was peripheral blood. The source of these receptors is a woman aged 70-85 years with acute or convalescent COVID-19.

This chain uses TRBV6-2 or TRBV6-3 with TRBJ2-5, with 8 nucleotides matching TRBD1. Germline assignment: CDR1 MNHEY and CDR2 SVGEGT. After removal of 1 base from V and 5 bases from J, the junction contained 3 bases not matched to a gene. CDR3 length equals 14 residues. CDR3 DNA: TGTGCCAGCAGTTACTTAAGGACAGGGGAGACCCAGTACTTC. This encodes CASSYLRTGETQYF.

Here the CDR3 DNA reads TGCAGTGCTGCACCCGGCGGGACCCAGTACTTC. It translates to CSAAPGGTQYF. The chain couples TRBV20-1 to TRBJ2-5, with unresolved D. V was trimmed by 5 bases and J by 7 bases, leaving 11 bases between them. The CDR3 runs to 11 residues. Per the germline V gene, CDR1 is DFQATT and CDR2 is SNEGSKA (reference sequence).

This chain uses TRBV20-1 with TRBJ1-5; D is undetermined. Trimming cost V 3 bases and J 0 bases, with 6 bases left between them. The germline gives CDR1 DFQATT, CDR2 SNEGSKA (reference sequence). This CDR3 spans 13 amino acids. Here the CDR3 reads CSASPVSNQPQHF. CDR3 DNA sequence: TGCAGTGCTAGTCCGGTTAGCAATCAGCCCCAGCATTTT.

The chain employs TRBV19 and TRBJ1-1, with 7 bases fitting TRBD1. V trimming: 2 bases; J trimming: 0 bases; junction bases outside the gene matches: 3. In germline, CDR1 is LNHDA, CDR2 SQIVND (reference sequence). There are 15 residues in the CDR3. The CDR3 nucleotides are TGTGCCAGTAGTATAAGGGGGCTTATGAACACTGAAGCTTTCTTT. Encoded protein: CASSIRGLMNTEAFF.

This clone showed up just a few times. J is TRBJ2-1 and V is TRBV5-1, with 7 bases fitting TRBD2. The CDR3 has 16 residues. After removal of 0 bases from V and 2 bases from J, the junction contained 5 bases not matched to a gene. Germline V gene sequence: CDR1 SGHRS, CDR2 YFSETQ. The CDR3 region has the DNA TGCGCCAGCAGCTTGGCGGCTAGCGGTCCCTACAATGAGCAGTTCTTC. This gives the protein CASSLAASGPYNEQFF.

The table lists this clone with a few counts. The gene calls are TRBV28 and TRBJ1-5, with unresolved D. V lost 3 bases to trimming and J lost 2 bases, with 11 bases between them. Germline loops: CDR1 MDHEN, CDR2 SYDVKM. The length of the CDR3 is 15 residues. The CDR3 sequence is CASSLKHLGNQPQHF. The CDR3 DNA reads TGTGCCAGCAGTTTGAAGCACCTTGGCAATCAGCCCCAGCATTTT.

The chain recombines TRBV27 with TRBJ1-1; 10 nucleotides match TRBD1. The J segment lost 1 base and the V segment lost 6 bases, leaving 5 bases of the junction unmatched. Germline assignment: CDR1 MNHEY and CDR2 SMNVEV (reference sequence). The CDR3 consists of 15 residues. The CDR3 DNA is TGTGCCAGCAGGGACTGGGACAGGGGGAACACTGAAGCTTTCTTT. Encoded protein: CASRDWDRGNTEAFF.

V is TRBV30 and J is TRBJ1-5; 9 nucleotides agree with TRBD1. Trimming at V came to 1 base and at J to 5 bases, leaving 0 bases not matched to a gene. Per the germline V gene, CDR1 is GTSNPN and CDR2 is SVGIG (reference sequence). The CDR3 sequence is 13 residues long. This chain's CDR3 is CAWSGQGDQPQHF. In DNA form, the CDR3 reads TGTGCCTGGAGTGGACAGGGGGATCAGCCCCAGCATTTT.

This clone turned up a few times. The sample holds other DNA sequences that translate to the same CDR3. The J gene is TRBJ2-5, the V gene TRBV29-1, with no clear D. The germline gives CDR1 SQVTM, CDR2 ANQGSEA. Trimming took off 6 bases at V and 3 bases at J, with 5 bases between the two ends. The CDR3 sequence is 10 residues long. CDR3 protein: CSVREETQYF. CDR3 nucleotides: TGCAGCGTCCGAGAAGAGACCCAGTACTTC.

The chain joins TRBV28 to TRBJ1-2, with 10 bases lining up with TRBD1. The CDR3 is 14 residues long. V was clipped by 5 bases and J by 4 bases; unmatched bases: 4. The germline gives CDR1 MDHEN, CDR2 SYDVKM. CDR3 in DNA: TGTGCCAGCAGTAGGGACAGGGGCGCCTATGGCTACACCTTC. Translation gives CASSRDRGAYGYTF.

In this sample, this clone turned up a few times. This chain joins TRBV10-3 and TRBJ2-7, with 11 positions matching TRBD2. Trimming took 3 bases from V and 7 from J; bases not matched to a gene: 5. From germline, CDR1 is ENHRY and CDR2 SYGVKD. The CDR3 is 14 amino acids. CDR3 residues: CAISDRLAGGEQYF. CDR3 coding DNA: TGTGCCATCAGTGATCGGCTAGCGGGGGGTGAGCAGTACTTC.

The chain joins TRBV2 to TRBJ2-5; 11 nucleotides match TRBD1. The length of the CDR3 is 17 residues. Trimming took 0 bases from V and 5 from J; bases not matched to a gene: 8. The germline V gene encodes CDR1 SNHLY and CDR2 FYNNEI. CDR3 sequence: CASSEARTGGGRETQYF. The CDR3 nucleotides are TGTGCCAGCAGTGAAGCTAGGACAGGGGGCGGACGGGAGACCCAGTACTTC.

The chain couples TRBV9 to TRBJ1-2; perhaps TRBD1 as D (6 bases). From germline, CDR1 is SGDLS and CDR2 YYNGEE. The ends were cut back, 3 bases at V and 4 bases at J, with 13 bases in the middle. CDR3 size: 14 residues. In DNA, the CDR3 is TGTGCCAGCAGCGCATCGACAGGCCCCTATGGCTACACCTTC. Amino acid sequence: CASSASTGPYGYTF.

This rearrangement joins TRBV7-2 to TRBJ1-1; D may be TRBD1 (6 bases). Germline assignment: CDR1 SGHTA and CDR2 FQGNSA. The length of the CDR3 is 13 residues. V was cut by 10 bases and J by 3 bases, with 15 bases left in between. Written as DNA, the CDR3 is TGTGCCACCAAACAGGGTCGAGACACTGAAGCTTTCTTT. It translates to CATKQGRDTEAFF.

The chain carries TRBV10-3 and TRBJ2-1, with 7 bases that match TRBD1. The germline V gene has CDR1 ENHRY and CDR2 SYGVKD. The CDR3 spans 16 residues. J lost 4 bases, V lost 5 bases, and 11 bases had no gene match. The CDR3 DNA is TGTGCCATCAGTAGGGTAACGGGACAGATATACAATGAGCAGTTCTTC. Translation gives CAISRVTGQIYNEQFF.

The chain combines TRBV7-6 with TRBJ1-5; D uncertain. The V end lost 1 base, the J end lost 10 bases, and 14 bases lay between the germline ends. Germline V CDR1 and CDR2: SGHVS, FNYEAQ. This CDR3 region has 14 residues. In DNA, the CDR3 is TGTGCCAGCAGCTTAGTAGCCGGAATCGAACCCCAGCATTTT. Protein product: CASSLVAGIEPQHF.

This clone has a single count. The CDR3 bases are TGTGCCAGCAGCTTAGAGAGCGGGAGCACAGATACGCAGTATTTT. As protein: CASSLESGSTDTQYF. V and J are TRBV7-9 and TRBJ2-3; D may be TRBD2 (6 bases). Trimming stripped 1 base from V and 0 bases from J, with 8 bases between. Germline CDR1 is SEHNR and CDR2 is FQNEAQ (reference sequence). The CDR3 loop spans 15 amino acids.

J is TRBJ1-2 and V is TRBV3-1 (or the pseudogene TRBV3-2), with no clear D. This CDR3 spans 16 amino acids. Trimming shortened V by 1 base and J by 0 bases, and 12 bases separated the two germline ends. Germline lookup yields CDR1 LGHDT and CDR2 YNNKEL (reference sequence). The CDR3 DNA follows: TGTGCCAGCAGCCAAGCGGTAGAAATAGCTAACTATGGCTACACCTTC. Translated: CASSQAVEIANYGYTF.

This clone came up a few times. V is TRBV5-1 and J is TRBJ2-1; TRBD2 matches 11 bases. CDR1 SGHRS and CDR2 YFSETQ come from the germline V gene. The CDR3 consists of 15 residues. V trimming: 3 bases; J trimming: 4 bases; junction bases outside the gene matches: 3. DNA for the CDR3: TGCGCCAGCAGCTCTACTAGCGGGAGTTACAATGAGCAGTTCTTC. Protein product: CASSSTSGSYNEQFF.

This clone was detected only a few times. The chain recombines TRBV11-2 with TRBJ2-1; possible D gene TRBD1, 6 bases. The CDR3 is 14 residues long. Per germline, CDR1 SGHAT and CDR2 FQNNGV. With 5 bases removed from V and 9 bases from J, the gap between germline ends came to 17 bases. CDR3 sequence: CASSAIRGFGEQFF. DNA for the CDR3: TGTGCCAGCAGCGCGATCAGGGGATTCGGTGAGCAGTTCTTC.

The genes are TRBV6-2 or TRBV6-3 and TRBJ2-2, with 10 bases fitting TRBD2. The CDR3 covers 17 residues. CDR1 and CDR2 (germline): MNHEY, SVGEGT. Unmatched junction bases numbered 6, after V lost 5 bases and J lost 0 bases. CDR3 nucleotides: TGTGCCAGCAGTGAGAACGGACTAGCGGCGAACACCGGGGAGCTGTTTTTT. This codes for CASSENGLAANTGELFF.

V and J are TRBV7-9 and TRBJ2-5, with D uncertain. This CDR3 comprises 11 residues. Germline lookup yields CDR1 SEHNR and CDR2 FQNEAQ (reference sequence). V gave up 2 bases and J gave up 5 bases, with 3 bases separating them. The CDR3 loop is CASSLQETQYF. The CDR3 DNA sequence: TGTGCCAGCAGCTTACAGGAGACCCAGTACTTC.

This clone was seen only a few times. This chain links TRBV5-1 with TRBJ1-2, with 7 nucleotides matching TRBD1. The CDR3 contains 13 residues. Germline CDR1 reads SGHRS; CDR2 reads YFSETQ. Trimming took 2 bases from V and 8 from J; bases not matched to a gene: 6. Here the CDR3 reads CASSLGTANGYTF. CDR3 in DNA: TGCGCCAGCAGCTTAGGGACAGCAAACGGCTACACCTTC.

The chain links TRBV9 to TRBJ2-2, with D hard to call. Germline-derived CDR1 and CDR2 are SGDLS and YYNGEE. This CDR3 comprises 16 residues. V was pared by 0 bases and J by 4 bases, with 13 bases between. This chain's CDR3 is CASSVATGSSTGELFF. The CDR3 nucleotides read TGTGCCAGCAGCGTAGCTACCGGTTCCTCCACCGGGGAGCTGTTTTTT. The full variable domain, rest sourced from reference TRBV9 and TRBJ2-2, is DSGVTQTPKHLITATGQRVTLRCSPRSGDLSVYWYQQSLDQGLQFLIQYYNGEERAKGNILERFSAQQFPDLHSELNLSSLELGDSALYFCASSVATGSSTGELFFGEGSRLTVL.

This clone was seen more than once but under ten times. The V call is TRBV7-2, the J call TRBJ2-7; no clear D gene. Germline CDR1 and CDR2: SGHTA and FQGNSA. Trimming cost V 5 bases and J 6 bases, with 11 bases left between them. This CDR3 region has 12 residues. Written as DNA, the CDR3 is TGTGCCAGCAGCCCCAGGCAAGGCGAGCAGTACTTC. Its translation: CASSPRQGEQYF.

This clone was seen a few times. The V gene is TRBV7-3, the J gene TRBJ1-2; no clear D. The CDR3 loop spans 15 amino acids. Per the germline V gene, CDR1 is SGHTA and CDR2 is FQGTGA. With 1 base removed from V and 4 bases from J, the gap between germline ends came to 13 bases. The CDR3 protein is CASSLNGPGSYGYTF. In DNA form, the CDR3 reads TGTGCCAGCAGCTTAAACGGCCCCGGGTCCTATGGCTACACCTTC. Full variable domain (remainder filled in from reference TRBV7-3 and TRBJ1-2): GAGVSQTPSNKVTEKGKYVELRCDPISGHTALYWYRQSLGQGPEFLIYFQGTGAADDSGLPNDRFFAVRPEGSVSTLKIQRTERGDSAVYLCASSLNGPGSYGYTFGSGTRLTVV.

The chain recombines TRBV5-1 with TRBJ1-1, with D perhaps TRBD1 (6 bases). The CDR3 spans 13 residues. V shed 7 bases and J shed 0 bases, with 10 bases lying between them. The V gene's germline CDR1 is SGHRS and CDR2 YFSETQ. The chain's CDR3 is CASHRDVNTEAFF. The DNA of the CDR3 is TGCGCCAGCCACAGGGACGTGAACACTGAAGCTTTCTTT.

The CDR3 reads CASSEALPSFNEQFF. The CDR3, as DNA: TGTGCCAGCAGTGAAGCCCTCCCTAGCTTTAATGAGCAGTTCTTC. The chain is built from TRBV6-1 and TRBJ2-1; D perhaps matches TRBD2 (5 bases). Trimming shortened V by 0 bases and J by 7 bases, and 13 bases separated the two germline ends. Germline CDR1 reads MNHNS; CDR2 reads SASEGT. The CDR3 contains 15 residues.

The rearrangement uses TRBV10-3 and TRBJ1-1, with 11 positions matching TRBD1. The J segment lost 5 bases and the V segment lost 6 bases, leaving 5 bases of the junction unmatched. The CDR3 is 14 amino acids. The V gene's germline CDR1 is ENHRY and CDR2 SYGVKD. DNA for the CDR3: TGTGCCATCAGCCTCGGACAGGGGGCAACTGAAGCTTTCTTT. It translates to CAISLGQGATEAFF.